Following are 11 T cell receptor beta chains from one sample sequenced in a study of technical replicates of blood from several donors. The repertoire was sequenced with immunoSEQ multiplex PCR; TCRdb's copy has only in-frame clones and lacks some. The top ten clones hold over 0.2% of a sample with 85,000 to 100,000 clones, under 97% of them seen once. The sequenced sample consisted of T cells isolated from PBMCs. The receptors were gathered from a human donor in good health.

This clone was detected only once. The chain joins TRBV15 to TRBJ1-1, with TRBD1 matching over 7 bases. Germline assignment: CDR1 LNHNV and CDR2 YYDKDF (reference sequence). The CDR3 is 16 residues long. V was pared by 3 bases and J by 1 base, with 8 bases of the junction left unmatched. The CDR3 bases are TGTGCCACCAGCAGCCCTCTGACAGGGACGAACACTGAAGCTTTCTTT. Its translation is CATSSPLTGTNTEAFF.

The V gene is TRBV7-9, the J gene TRBJ2-1; TRBD2 matches at 11 bases. With V trimmed by 5 bases and J by 7 bases, 10 bases remained unmatched. Germline V gene lookup returns CDR1 SEHNR and CDR2 FQNEAQ (reference sequence). CDR3 size: 16 residues. CDR3 nucleotide sequence: TGTGCCAGCAGCCTAGGTGGGGTAGCGGGAGGGAATGAGCAGTTCTTC. Amino acid sequence: CASSLGGVAGGNEQFF.

The sample holds one count of this clone. The chain links TRBV9 to TRBJ1-2, with D possibly being TRBD1 (6 bases). The V end was cut by 3 bases, the J end by 10 bases, with 13 bases between. Germline CDR1 is SGDLS and CDR2 is YYNGEE. The CDR3 runs 12 residues. The CDR3 protein is CASSDRETYYTF. The CDR3 nucleotides read TGTGCCAGCAGCGACAGGGAAACTTACTACACCTTC.

The V gene is TRBV5-4, the J gene TRBJ1-1; 7 bases fit TRBD1. CDR1 and CDR2 from the germline V gene are SGHNT and YYREEE (reference sequence). This CDR3 is built from 17 residues. The V and J ends lost 4 bases and 0 bases, in that order; junction bases with no gene match: 12. The CDR3 nucleotides are TGTGCCAGCAGCCAGAATCCGGGACAGACTTTGAACACTGAAGCTTTCTTT. Encoded protein: CASSQNPGQTLNTEAFF.

V and J are TRBV19 and TRBJ1-1, with D uncertain. V gave up 4 bases and J gave up 1 base, with 7 bases separating them. Germline lookup yields CDR1 LNHDA and CDR2 SQIVND (reference sequence). CDR3 size: 13 residues. DNA for the CDR3: TGTGCCAGTAGTACGTCAGGGAACACTGAAGCTTTCTTT. Its protein product is CASSTSGNTEAFF.

The chain has TRBV27 and TRBJ2-7, with 7 bases lining up with TRBD2. From germline, CDR1 is MNHEY and CDR2 SMNVEV (reference sequence). Trimming took 4 bases from V and 2 from J; bases not matched to a gene: 8. The CDR3 runs to 15 residues. CDR3 sequence reads: CASSSSERGPYEQYF. CDR3 in DNA: TGTGCCAGCAGTTCCTCCGAGCGGGGACCCTACGAGCAGTACTTC.

The rearrangement joins TRBV5-1 to TRBJ1-1, with D possibly TRBD1 on 5 matching bases. The CDR3 sequence is 15 residues long. The germline V gene has CDR1 SGHRS and CDR2 YFSETQ. Deletions cut 0 bases from V and 5 bases from J, with 14 bases between. CDR3 coding DNA: TGCGCCAGCAGCTTGGCCACGGGGGGATGGACTGAAGCTTTCTTT. This codes for CASSLATGGWTEAFF.

V gene TRBV13 combines with J gene TRBJ2-4; D call uncertain. Trimming cost V 5 bases and J 1 base, with 18 bases left between them. Germline CDR1 is PRHDT and CDR2 is FYEKMQ (reference sequence). There are 17 residues in the CDR3. CDR3 sequence: CASSAEFGPWAKNIQYF. CDR3 nucleotide sequence: TGTGCCAGCAGCGCCGAATTTGGGCCGTGGGCCAAAAACATTCAGTACTTC.

The J gene is TRBJ2-7, the V gene TRBV15; 7 nucleotides align to TRBD1. This CDR3 spans 17 amino acids. With 1 base clipped from V and 4 bases from J, the junction kept 13 bases outside the gene matches. Germline values: CDR1 LNHNV, CDR2 YYDKDF (reference sequence). Here the CDR3 reads CATSRGAEQGRTYEQYF. For the CDR3, the DNA is TGTGCCACCAGCAGAGGGGCCGAACAGGGGCGCACGTACGAGCAGTACTTC.

V usage is TRBV21-1 and J usage is TRBJ2-5; the DNA was not used to check the table's D call, TRBD2. TRBV21-1 is a pseudogene locus. CDR3 length equals 16 residues. In DNA form, the CDR3 reads TGTGCCAGCAGCGCCCGACTAGCGGAACTCCAAGAGACCCAGTACTTC. It yields the protein CASSARLAELQETQYF.

The rearrangement links TRBV19 to TRBJ2-7; TRBD2 is a possible D gene (6 bases). The CDR3 covers 15 residues. The V end was cut by 0 bases, the J end by 2 bases, with 11 bases between. Germline CDR1 is LNHDA and CDR2 is SQIVND (reference sequence). This CDR3 is CASSIEGGRTYEQYF. The CDR3 coding sequence is TGTGCCAGTAGTATAGAGGGGGGTAGAACCTACGAGCAGTACTTC.